One and the same sample provided the 19 T cell receptor beta chains below, sequenced in a study of T cell changes during pregnancy in multiple sclerosis. TCRdb's table, derived via immunoSEQ multiplex PCR, lists solely in-frame clones and lacks some. The sample yields 45,000 or so clones, approximately 90% seen once. Sequencing was performed on peripheral blood, taken in the first trimester of pregnancy. The receptor source for this set is a female donor with multiple sclerosis, enrolled in a pregnancy study.

This clone was observed a single time. V gene TRBV5-6 combines with J gene TRBJ2-7; 9 nucleotides line up with TRBD1. This CDR3 comprises 16 residues. V gave up 0 bases and J gave up 5 bases; unmatched junction bases: 9. The germline V gene encodes CDR1 SGHDT and CDR2 YYEEEE. The CDR3 DNA reads TGTGCCAGCAGCTTGGGGGAAGGGACAGGGACAAACGAGCAGTACTTC. It yields the protein CASSLGEGTGTNEQYF.

This chain uses TRBV2 with TRBJ2-7, with 10 bases fitting TRBD1. CDR1 and CDR2 from the germline V gene are SNHLY and FYNNEI. J lost 8 bases, V lost 7 bases, and 14 bases had no gene match. The CDR3 has 15 residues. CDR3 in amino acids: CASKLRDRGSRKQYF. CDR3 nucleotide sequence: TGTGCCAGCAAGCTCCGGGACAGGGGTAGTAGAAAGCAGTACTTC.

The V call is TRBV6-1, the J call TRBJ1-2, with D possibly matching TRBD1 (6 bases). Trimming removed 5 bases from V and 7 bases from J, with 14 bases in between. From germline, CDR1 is MNHNS and CDR2 SASEGT. The CDR3 is made up of 13 amino acids. The CDR3 here is CASSLDHRAGYTF. Written as DNA, the CDR3 is TGTGCCAGCAGTCTAGACCACAGGGCTGGCTACACCTTC.

This CDR3 reads CASRVNGRNTEAFF. CDR3 coding DNA: TGTGCCAGCAGGGTAAATGGGAGGAACACTGAAGCTTTCTTT. This rearrangement joins TRBV7-3 to TRBJ1-1; D is undetermined. Germline assignment: CDR1 SGHTA and CDR2 FQGTGA. The CDR3 extends over 14 amino acids. Trimming stripped 6 bases from V and 1 base from J, with 12 bases between.

The chain carries TRBV18 and TRBJ2-7, with no clear D. The ends were cut back, 6 bases at V and 0 bases at J, with 18 bases in the middle. The V gene's germline CDR1 is KGHSH and CDR2 LQKENI. The CDR3 totals 16 residues. The DNA of the CDR3 is TGTGCCAGCTCCCCCAGCATTTCTAGGAGCTCCTACGAGCAGTACTTC. Amino acid sequence: CASSPSISRSSYEQYF.

The chain couples TRBV5-1 to TRBJ1-6; TRBD1 matches 7 bases. With V trimmed by 3 bases and J by 7 bases, 7 bases remained unmatched. Germline assignment: CDR1 SGHRS and CDR2 YFSETQ. The CDR3 has 15 residues. The chain's CDR3 is CASSSQGTSNSPLHF. In nucleotides, the CDR3 is TGCGCCAGCAGCTCACAGGGGACTTCGAATTCACCCCTCCACTTT.

This chain uses TRBV5-4 with TRBJ1-3; D is ambiguous. This CDR3 is built from 15 residues. V lost 0 bases to trimming and J lost 0 bases, with 7 bases between them. Germline CDR1 and CDR2: SGHNT and YYREEE (reference sequence). Written as DNA, the CDR3 is TGTGCCAGCAGCTTGGAACAGACCTCTGGAAACACCATATATTTT. Encoded protein: CASSLEQTSGNTIYF.

This CDR3 is CASSLDSTGGAYEQYF. CDR3 DNA: TGTGCCAGCAGCTTAGATAGTACAGGGGGGGCCTACGAGCAGTACTTC. The V gene is TRBV11-2, the J gene TRBJ2-7; D perhaps matches TRBD1 (8 bases). With 0 bases removed from V and 2 bases from J, the gap between germline ends came to 14 bases. Looked up from germline, CDR1 is SGHAT and CDR2 is FQNNGV. The CDR3 sequence is 16 residues long.

This clone has only one observation. In DNA, the CDR3 is TGTGCCAGCAGTTTACACCAGCGCGAGCAGTACTTC. Protein: CASSLHQREQYF. V and J are TRBV28 and TRBJ2-7; D is unresolved. CDR1 and CDR2 from the germline V gene are MDHEN and SYDVKM. The CDR3 runs to 12 residues. V was shortened by 2 bases and J by 6 bases, with 8 bases between the two germline ends.

V is TRBV7-2 and J is TRBJ2-1; D may be TRBD2 (6 bases). Trimming removed 1 base from V and 7 bases from J, with 11 bases in between. The CDR3 has 14 amino acids. CDR1 and CDR2 (germline): SGHTA, FQGNSA. CDR3 sequence: CASSLVHGSNEQFF. CDR3 nucleotide sequence: TGTGCCAGCAGCTTAGTCCACGGGAGTAATGAGCAGTTCTTC.

The chain recombines TRBV7-3 with TRBJ2-7; unclear D gene. In germline, CDR1 is SGHTA, CDR2 FQGTGA. CDR3 length: 14 residues. Trimming left V 2 bases short and J 2 bases short, with 10 bases between. In nucleotides, the CDR3 is TGTGCCAGCAGCTTATATCCCCGGGCCTACGAGCAGTACTTC. Encoded protein: CASSLYPRAYEQYF.

This chain joins TRBV5-8 and TRBJ1-4; D call uncertain. The germline V and J ends were trimmed by 1 base and 6 bases, with 4 bases remaining between them. Germline V gene lookup returns CDR1 SGHTS and CDR2 YDEGEE. The CDR3 has 12 residues. CDR3 residues: CASSLTDEKLFF. The CDR3 coding sequence is TGTGCCAGCAGCTTGACAGATGAAAAACTGTTTTTT.

This clone was counted a single time. V usage is TRBV7-2 and J usage is TRBJ2-5; 7 bases align to TRBD1. Germline CDR1 and CDR2: SGHTA and FQGNSA. This CDR3 contains 16 residues. V lost 2 bases to trimming and J lost 4 bases; unmatched junction nucleotides: 10. The CDR3 coding sequence is TGTGCCAGCAGCTTAAGGCGGCAGGGGGAAGGAGAGACCCAGTACTTC. Protein: CASSLRRQGEGETQYF.

The chain joins TRBV6-1 to TRBJ2-1, with 9 bases lining up with TRBD1. Trimming took 4 bases from V and 15 from J; bases not matched to a gene: 13. The CDR3 has 14 residues. CDR1 MNHNS and CDR2 SASEGT come from the germline V gene. The CDR3 DNA sequence: TGTGCCAGCAGTGTGTACAGGGGGCGCGGGAAATGGTTCTTC. Amino acid sequence: CASSVYRGRGKWFF.

This CDR3 reads CATGRGRETGELFF. The CDR3 region has the DNA TGTGCCACCGGGCGCGGGCGGGAGACCGGGGAGCTGTTTTTT. The chain couples TRBV5-6 to TRBJ2-2; 7 bases agree with TRBD2. CDR3 size: 14 residues. V shed 9 bases, J shed 5 bases, and the junction held 10 bases outside the gene matches. Germline V gene data show CDR1 as SGHDT and CDR2 as YYEEEE.

This clone has only one observation. The rearrangement joins TRBV7-9 to TRBJ2-5; no firm D call. Germline lookup yields CDR1 SEHNR and CDR2 FQNEAQ (reference sequence). V shed 5 bases and J shed 1 base, with 5 bases lying between them. This CDR3 is 12 amino acids long. In nucleotides, the CDR3 is TGTGCCAGCAGCCCTCCCCAAGAGACCCAGTACTTC. Translation: CASSPPQETQYF.

The genes are TRBV4-3 and TRBJ2-3; no clear D. CDR1 is LGHNA, CDR2 YSLEER, per germline. V was cut by 0 bases and J by 5 bases, with 6 bases left in between. The CDR3 length is 13 residues. The CDR3 loop reads CASSQDPRDTQYF. The CDR3 DNA reads TGCGCCAGCAGCCAAGACCCGAGAGATACGCAGTATTTT.

The V call is TRBV5-6, the J call TRBJ2-1; D might be TRBD2 (6 bases). V gave up 2 bases and J gave up 5 bases, with 11 bases separating them. This CDR3 is built from 14 residues. Per germline, CDR1 SGHDT and CDR2 YYEEEE. CDR3 protein: CASSFGGGDNEQFF. DNA for the CDR3: TGTGCCAGCAGCTTCGGGGGAGGAGACAATGAGCAGTTCTTC.

This clone has more than one count but fewer than ten. Other DNA sequences in the same sample also yield this CDR3. V and J are TRBV28 and TRBJ1-2; the D gene is possibly TRBD1 (5 bases). V was trimmed by 5 bases and J by 4 bases, leaving 11 bases between them. Germline CDR1 is MDHEN and CDR2 is SYDVKM. The CDR3 is 13 amino acids. Here the CDR3 reads CASSMGGTYGYTF. The CDR3 DNA reads as TGTGCCAGCAGTATGGGGGGAACCTATGGCTACACCTTC.